This TCR beta chain derives from a study of human T cells and chemical hapten exposure. Study summary: Researchers reported sensitizing an approximately 2 cm by approximately 2 cm upper inner arm skin site with 2% DPC.

Per germline, CDR1 MNHEY and CDR2 SVGEGT. This CDR3 region has 15 residues. The junction had 7 bases not matched to a gene; V was cut back by 0 bases and J by 7 bases. Individual cDNA molecules in this library carried unique molecular identifiers. TCRdb called the RACE reads again in MiXCR, with one record for every CDR3 protein. The table has about 140,000 distinct CDR3 sequences, about 12% seen once. The time point was: patch test 2, 6 weeks after DPC sensitization. The treatment here: therapeutic diphenylcyclopropenone sensitization with weekly scalp DPC. The chain joins TRBV6-2 or TRBV6-3 to TRBJ2-7, with 9 bases aligning to TRBD2. Sequences were derived from whole blood, sampled in connection with sensitization to the hapten diphenylcyclopropenone (DPC). The clonotype originates from a woman between 50 and 59 years old with alopecia areata. Some clones in this sample may be carry-over from other donors' samples. CDR3 nucleotides: TGTGCCAGCAGTTACTCGTCAGCGGGAGGTATGGAGCAGTACTTC. Protein: CASSYSSAGGMEQYF.